These 24 T cell receptor beta chains were all obtained from the same sample, sequenced in a study of identical twins. TCRdb itself ran the 5' RACE reads through MiXCR, one entry per CDR3 protein. This table has about 570,000 distinct CDR3 sequences, over 8.5% appearing once. Separately, the same data were catalogued under a study of yellow fever vaccine responses in identical twins.

What was sequenced was PBMCs. These receptor sequences come from a woman in her late teens or twenties in good health.

This clonotype has just a few counts. V is TRBV7-2 and J is TRBJ2-7; no firm D call. The CDR3 loop spans 14 amino acids. Trimming took 4 bases from V and 1 from J, leaving 11 bases between them. CDR1 SGHTA and CDR2 FQGNSA come from the germline V gene. The CDR3 nucleotides are TGTGCCAGCAGCTACAACATCCTGTCCTACGAGCAGTACTTC. It encodes CASSYNILSYEQYF.

This clonotype occurred many times. The chain uses TRBV6-1 and TRBJ1-6; D uncertain. The ends were cut back, 1 base at V and 6 bases at J, with 7 bases in the middle. This CDR3 comprises 14 residues. Germline V CDR1 and CDR2: MNHNS, SASEGT. The CDR3 region has the DNA TGTGCCAGCAGTGAAGTACAGAGTAATTCACCCCTCCACTTT. Protein product: CASSEVQSNSPLHF.

This clonotype came up a few times. The chain carries TRBV11-1 and TRBJ2-1, with 9 bases lining up with TRBD2. The length of the CDR3 is 20 residues. From germline, CDR1 is SGHAT and CDR2 FQDESV (reference sequence). V dropped 4 bases and J dropped 0; count of bases not matched to a gene: 16. The CDR3 here is CASSSRGRLAGASSYNEQFF. CDR3 DNA: TGTGCCAGCAGCTCACGAGGGAGGTTAGCGGGAGCGAGCTCCTACAATGAGCAGTTCTTC.

This clonotype was seen more than once but under ten times. The V and J genes are TRBV7-2 and TRBJ2-1; 7 positions agree with TRBD2. The CDR3 has 16 residues. In germline, CDR1 is SGHTA, CDR2 FQGNSA. The V gene end was trimmed by 5 bases and the J gene end by 3 bases; junction bases not matched to a gene: 10. CDR3 residues: CASSPFVAGDYNEQFF. CDR3 DNA sequence: TGTGCCAGCAGCCCCTTTGTGGCGGGGGACTACAATGAGCAGTTCTTC.

About this clonotype itself: A much larger clone is a single base away; this may be a read error. CDR3 nucleotide sequence: TGCGCCAGCAGCAAGGATACAGATACGCAGTGTTTT. Translating it yields CASSKDTDTQCF. The chain is built from TRBV5-1 and TRBJ2-3, with D uncertain. This CDR3 is 12 amino acids long. Per the germline V gene, CDR1 is SGHRS and CDR2 is YFSETQ. Filled out from reference TRBV5-1 and TRBJ2-3, the complete variable domain reads KAGVTQTPRYLIKTRGQQVTLSCSPISGHRSVSWYQQTPGQGLQFLFEYFSETQRNKGNFPGRFSGRQFSNSRSEMNVSTLELGDSALYLCASSKDTDTQCFGPGTRLTVL.

At least ten counts were recorded for this clonotype. The genes are TRBV9 and TRBJ2-3; 7 bases are shared with TRBD1. Looked up from germline, CDR1 is SGDLS and CDR2 is YYNGEE. Trimming took 1 base from V and 2 from J; bases not matched to a gene: 7. The CDR3 is made up of 16 amino acids. The CDR3 DNA sequence: TGTGCCAGCAGCGTATTACAGGGGTGGGACACAGATACGCAGTATTTT. The encoded protein is CASSVLQGWDTDTQYF.

This clonotype showed up just a few times. The chain is built from TRBV4-1 and TRBJ2-7; D remains unclear. This CDR3 region has 13 residues. Trimming shortened V by 3 bases and J by 5 bases, and 11 bases separated the two germline ends. Germline V CDR1 and CDR2: MGHRA, YSYEKL. The CDR3 coding sequence is TGCGCCAGCAGCCAGGCTCCGGGTCACGAGCAGTACTTC. Translating it yields CASSQAPGHEQYF.

The J gene is TRBJ2-7, the V gene TRBV10-3, with 7 bases that match TRBD2. Germline CDR1 and CDR2: ENHRY and SYGVKD. CDR3 length equals 12 residues. Trimming at V came to 10 bases and at J to 5 bases, leaving 8 bases not matched to a gene. CDR3 in amino acids: CASLGTKDEQYF. CDR3 nucleotide sequence: TGTGCCAGCCTCGGGACTAAAGACGAGCAGTACTTC.

This chain connects TRBV11-2 to TRBJ1-4, with D possibly TRBD1 on 6 matching bases. Per germline, CDR1 SGHAT and CDR2 FQNNGV. Trimming cost V 5 bases and J 5 bases, with 12 bases left between them. The CDR3 is 14 amino acids. The CDR3 is CASSRGTLNEKLFF. The CDR3 nucleotides are TGTGCCAGCAGCAGGGGGACTCTGAATGAAAAACTGTTTTTT.

The table lists this clonotype with a few counts. The rearrangement joins TRBV7-2 to TRBJ2-3; 14 nucleotides agree with TRBD2. CDR3 length: 15 residues. V lost 6 bases and J lost 5; bases outside the gene matches: 4. Germline CDR1 reads SGHTA; CDR2 reads FQGNSA. This CDR3 reads CASRAGLAGVDTQYF. CDR3 DNA: TGTGCCAGCAGAGCGGGACTAGCGGGGGTAGATACGCAGTATTTT.

The rearrangement uses TRBV6-2 or TRBV6-3 and TRBJ2-7; D is perhaps TRBD2 (5 bases). CDR3 length: 13 amino acids. Germline V gives CDR1 MNHEY, CDR2 SVGEGT. V lost 5 bases and J lost 7, with 15 bases in between. The CDR3 DNA is TGTGCCAGCAGTCGCGGAGGTGACGGAGAGCAGTACTTC. Translating it yields CASSRGGDGEQYF.

There are many counts of this clonotype. V and J are TRBV11-2 and TRBJ2-3; TRBD2 is a possible D gene (7 bases). Per the germline V gene, CDR1 is SGHAT and CDR2 is FQNNGV. Trimming removed 1 base from V and 2 bases from J, with 19 bases in between. The length of the CDR3 is 18 residues. The CDR3 sequence is CASSLGGGVVGDTDTQYF. Here the CDR3 DNA reads TGTGCCAGCAGCTTAGGAGGGGGGGTCGTTGGGGACACAGATACGCAGTATTTT.

This clonotype appeared a few times. The rearrangement links TRBV12-3 or TRBV12-4 to TRBJ2-5; D is uncertain. V lost 8 bases to trimming and J lost 3 bases, with 19 bases between them. The length of the CDR3 is 15 residues. CDR3 bases: TGTGCCAGCGGTTCATATGGCGGAGCGAAAGAGACCCAGTACTTC. It specifies CASGSYGGAKETQYF.

V usage is TRBV6-2 or TRBV6-3 and J usage is TRBJ1-2, with 7 bases lining up with TRBD1. The CDR3 has 16 residues. Germline lookup yields CDR1 MNHEY and CDR2 SVGEGT. Germline trimming cut 5 bases from V and 2 bases from J; bases unmatched to any gene: 11. Here the CDR3 DNA reads TGTGCCAGCAGTAAGCAACCGGGACAGTCCAACTATGGCTACACCTTC. Amino acid sequence: CASSKQPGQSNYGYTF.

Ten or more counts support this clonotype. The J gene is TRBJ2-4, the V gene TRBV7-9, with a possible D match to TRBD2 (5 bases). The CDR3 loop spans 15 amino acids. V shed 5 bases and J shed 3 bases, with 14 bases lying between them. CDR1 is SEHNR and CDR2 is FQNEAQ in the germline V gene (reference sequence). CDR3 protein: CASSQRDSVKNIQYF. The CDR3 DNA sequence: TGTGCCAGCAGCCAAAGAGATAGCGTCAAAAACATTCAGTACTTC.

The V call is TRBV6-2 or TRBV6-3, the J call TRBJ2-2; 9 nucleotides line up with TRBD1. V lost 2 bases, J lost 3 bases, and 7 bases stayed unmatched. There are 17 residues in the CDR3. Germline loops: CDR1 MNHEY, CDR2 SVGEGT. For the CDR3, the DNA is TGTGCCAGCAGTTACGAAGGGACAGGGCTCGACACCGGGGAGCTGTTTTTT. Translated: CASSYEGTGLDTGELFF.

The sample holds many counts of this clonotype. The chain uses TRBV9 and TRBJ2-7; maybe TRBD2 (5 bases). The CDR3 is 14 amino acids. The V end was cut by 3 bases, the J end by 1 base, with 11 bases between. Germline loops: CDR1 SGDLS, CDR2 YYNGEE. CDR3 loop: CASSARVWSYEQYF. CDR3 nucleotides: TGTGCCAGCAGCGCGAGGGTTTGGTCCTACGAGCAGTACTTC.

This clonotype has at least ten counts. The chain has TRBV5-1 and TRBJ2-2, with TRBD1 matching 7 bases. The germline gives CDR1 SGHRS, CDR2 YFSETQ. The J segment lost 6 bases and the V segment lost 2 bases, leaving 7 bases of the junction unmatched. The CDR3 covers 15 residues. Written as DNA, the CDR3 is TGCGCCAGCAGCTTTTCGACAGGGTTCGCCGGGGAGCTGTTTTTT. Encoded protein: CASSFSTGFAGELFF.

This clonotype was detected a few times. This chain connects TRBV6-5 to TRBJ2-7, with D unresolved. The V gene lost 2 bases and the J gene lost 5 bases, with 10 bases spanning the gap. The CDR3 is 13 amino acids. CDR1 MNHEY and CDR2 SVGAGI come from the germline V gene. As DNA, the CDR3 is TGTGCCAGCAGTTACCGGGTAGACGACGAGCAGTACTTC. The encoded protein is CASSYRVDDEQYF.

This clonotype was seen a handful of times. The gene calls are TRBV29-1 and TRBJ2-2; 9 positions match TRBD1. The V gene end was trimmed by 1 base and the J gene end by 6 bases; junction bases not matched to a gene: 6. Germline CDR1 reads SQVTM; CDR2 reads ANQGSEA. CDR3 length: 15 amino acids. In nucleotides, the CDR3 is TGCAGCGTTGAAGTCGCTGGGACAGGGTCCGGGGAGCTGTTTTTT. Protein: CSVEVAGTGSGELFF.

This clonotype was seen more than once but under ten times. The rearrangement uses TRBV12-3 or TRBV12-4 and TRBJ2-3; 15 bases are shared with TRBD2. V gave up 6 bases and J gave up 1 base; unmatched junction bases: 5. There are 17 residues in the CDR3. For the CDR3, the DNA is TGTGCCAGCAGGGGGACTAGCGGGGGGCCCGGCACAGATACGCAGTATTTT. It translates to CASRGTSGGPGTDTQYF.

Written as DNA, the CDR3 is TGCAGTGCTAGAGGCGGGACAGGGGGCGCTGGGGCCAACGTCCTGACTTTC. Encoded protein: CSARGGTGGAGANVLTF. The V call is TRBV20-1, the J call TRBJ2-6; 12 nucleotides match TRBD1. Trimming at V came to 1 base and at J to 2 bases, leaving 3 bases not matched to a gene. Germline V gives CDR1 DFQATT, CDR2 SNEGSKA (reference sequence). The CDR3 sequence is 17 residues long.

The V call is TRBV27, the J call TRBJ2-3; TRBD2 matches 8 bases. V gave up 3 bases and J gave up 6 bases; unmatched junction bases: 8. This CDR3 has 15 amino acids. Germline loops: CDR1 MNHEY, CDR2 SMNVEV (reference sequence). CDR3 sequence (DNA): TGTGCCAGCAGTTTTACGGGGGGGGAGGTGGATACGCAGTATTTT. This gives the protein CASSFTGGEVDTQYF.

The table lists this clonotype with a few counts. This may stem from a read error, because a much larger clone lies one nucleotide away. J is TRBJ2-4 and V is TRBV5-5; perhaps TRBD2 as D (5 bases). The CDR3 spans 14 residues. From germline, CDR1 is SGHKS and CDR2 YYEKEE (reference sequence). V gave up 4 bases and J gave up 10 bases, with 18 bases separating them. CDR3 sequence (DNA): TGTGCCAGCAGCCCCGGGATAAGCCCTCCTATTCAGTACTTC. Its protein product is CASSPGISPPIQYF.